The 20 T cell receptor beta chains presented below share a single source sample, sequenced in a study of cytotoxic CD8 clonotypes in ibrutinib-treated CLL. Profiled with immunoSEQ multiplex PCR; TCRdb holds only in-frame clones, not every one. The table has about 76,000 clones, roughly 86% seen once; the top ten hold approximately 5.4%. The sample in question was PBMCs, obtained before ibrutinib treatment. The receptors were gathered from a human donor with chronic lymphocytic leukemia.

This clone showed up just once. The rearrangement uses TRBV19 and TRBJ1-4; D call uncertain. Per germline, CDR1 LNHDA and CDR2 SQIVND (reference sequence). This CDR3 is 15 amino acids long. With 5 bases removed from V and 5 bases from J, the gap between germline ends came to 15 bases. The CDR3 DNA reads TGTGCCAGTAGTCCTCGGACGGTCGGGAATGAAAAACTGTTTTTT. It codes for CASSPRTVGNEKLFF.

J is TRBJ2-7 and V is TRBV18; D gene ambiguous. With 5 bases removed from V and 3 bases from J, the gap between germline ends came to 5 bases. Germline V CDR1 and CDR2: KGHSH, LQKENI. The CDR3 spans 11 residues. This CDR3 is CASSSDYEQYF. The CDR3 nucleotides are TGTGCCAGCTCATCAGACTACGAGCAGTACTTC.

The chain couples TRBV29-1 to TRBJ2-7; 7 positions match TRBD1. With V trimmed by 5 bases and J by 0 bases, 4 bases remained unmatched. Germline loops: CDR1 SQVTM, CDR2 ANQGSEA. CDR3 length equals 13 residues. In nucleotides, the CDR3 is TGCAGCGTTAGGGGGCCTGACTCCTACGAGCAGTACTTC. As protein: CSVRGPDSYEQYF.

The chain employs TRBV19 and TRBJ1-2, with 7 nucleotides matching TRBD1. The CDR3 has 12 residues. Germline CDR1 LNHDA, CDR2 SQIVND (reference sequence). The trim removed 5 bases at V and 7 bases at J, leaving 4 bases unmatched. CDR3 DNA: TGTGCCAGTAGTGTGACAGGGTCTGGCTACACCTTC. Translating gives CASSVTGSGYTF.

The CDR3 here is CASSQSPAHVNTNYGYTF. The DNA for the CDR3 is TGCGCCAGCAGCCAATCTCCGGCCCATGTTAATACTAACTATGGCTACACCTTC. The chain joins TRBV4-3 to TRBJ1-2; D uncertain. The V and J ends lost 2 bases and 0 bases respectively, with 19 bases between them. This CDR3 contains 18 residues. CDR1 LGHNA and CDR2 YSLEER come from the germline V gene.

Of note for this clone: This sample includes further DNA sequences coding for the same CDR3. The gene calls are TRBV5-1 and TRBJ1-1; a possible D gene is TRBD1 (6 bases). Trimming pared 4 bases from V and 0 bases from J, leaving 13 bases between. Germline CDR1 is SGHRS and CDR2 is YFSETQ. This CDR3 comprises 15 residues. As DNA, the CDR3 is TGCGCCAGCAGCGGCGGGGGGACAATGAACACTGAAGCTTTCTTT. This gives the protein CASSGGGTMNTEAFF.

The V gene is TRBV5-1, the J gene TRBJ2-3, with D unresolved. The ends were cut back, 1 base at V and 2 bases at J, with 5 bases in the middle. Germline-derived CDR1 and CDR2 are SGHRS and YFSETQ. CDR3 length: 13 residues. CDR3 bases: TGCGCCAGCAGCTTGACACTCACAGATACGCAGTATTTT. It yields the protein CASSLTLTDTQYF.

Ten or more counts support this clone. This chain links TRBV2 with TRBJ1-2; weak D call: TRBD1 (5 bases). With 6 bases removed from V and 8 bases from J, the gap between germline ends came to 19 bases. CDR1 is SNHLY and CDR2 is FYNNEI in the germline V gene. This CDR3 contains 14 residues. CDR3 sequence: CASRGTERVGGYTF. CDR3 sequence (DNA): TGTGCCAGCAGGGGGACGGAACGGGTGGGAGGCTACACCTTC. Variable domain in full (rest from reference TRBV2 and TRBJ1-2): EPEVTQTPSHQVTQMGQEVILRCVPISNHLYFYWYRQILGQKVEFLVSFYNNEISEKSEIFDDQFSVERPDGSNFTLKIRSTKLEDSAMYFCASRGTERVGGYTFGSGTRLTVV.

The rearrangement uses TRBV29-1 and TRBJ2-1; either TRBD1 or TRBD2 may supply D (5 bases each). The V gene lost 6 bases and the J gene lost 7 bases, with 19 bases spanning the gap. Germline lookup yields CDR1 SQVTM and CDR2 ANQGSEA. This CDR3 contains 14 residues. CDR3 nucleotide sequence: TGCAGCGTCACTAGGCCCTGGGGGTTGAATGAGCAGTTCTTC. Its protein product is CSVTRPWGLNEQFF.

This chain joins TRBV19 and TRBJ1-2; D may be TRBD1 (5 bases). CDR1 is LNHDA and CDR2 is SQIVND in the germline V gene (reference sequence). V lost 4 bases and J 4 bases, leaving 13 bases between the germline ends. CDR3 length: 14 residues. This CDR3 reads CASSTRETVYGYTF. The CDR3 DNA reads as TGTGCCAGTAGTACGCGGGAGACAGTCTATGGCTACACCTTC.

This rearrangement joins TRBV28 to TRBJ1-2, with D unresolved. V lost 2 bases and J 3 bases, leaving 4 bases between the germline ends. The CDR3 is 12 residues long. Germline V gives CDR1 MDHEN, CDR2 SYDVKM. CDR3 bases: TGTGCCAGCAGTTTACGGTACTATGGCTACACCTTC. Its protein is CASSLRYYGYTF.

The chain joins TRBV7-2 to TRBJ1-3, with D perhaps matching TRBD1 (5 bases). Per germline, CDR1 SGHTA and CDR2 FQGNSA. V lost 5 bases and J 3 bases, leaving 17 bases between the germline ends. The CDR3 runs 16 residues. The CDR3: CASSPRWQGVGNTIYF. The CDR3 DNA is TGTGCCAGCAGCCCCCGCTGGCAGGGCGTTGGAAACACCATATATTTT.

The chain couples TRBV6-5 to TRBJ2-7; 8 bases match TRBD1. V gave up 6 bases and J gave up 7 bases; unmatched junction bases: 11. There are 14 residues in the CDR3. Looked up from germline, CDR1 is MNHEY and CDR2 is SVGAGI. In DNA, the CDR3 is TGTGCCAGCAGACAAAGGACAGGGCAGAGTGAGCAGTACTTC. It specifies CASRQRTGQSEQYF.

The chain recombines TRBV10-1 with TRBJ1-2; D is possibly TRBD1 (6 bases). With 5 bases removed from V and 2 bases from J, the gap between germline ends came to 9 bases. The CDR3 has 13 residues. Per the germline V gene, CDR1 is WNHNN and CDR2 is SYGVQD (reference sequence). CDR3 region: CASSLDRNYGYTF. The CDR3 DNA follows: TGCGCCAGCAGTTTAGACAGGAACTATGGCTACACCTTC.

J is TRBJ2-1 and V is TRBV7-3, with a possible D match to TRBD2 (7 bases). The germline V gene encodes CDR1 SGHTA and CDR2 FQGTGA. The CDR3 runs to 17 residues. Trimming removed 4 bases at V and 0 bases at J, with 16 bases between. The CDR3 DNA sequence: TGTGCCAGCAGCTCCCAGGGGTCTAGCGGCTCCTACAATGAGCAGTTCTTC. This gives the protein CASSSQGSSGSYNEQFF. Variable domain in full (rest from reference TRBV7-3 and TRBJ2-1): GAGVSQTPSNKVTEKGKYVELRCDPISGHTALYWYRQSLGQGPEFLIYFQGTGAADDSGLPNDRFFAVRPEGSVSTLKIQRTERGDSAVYLCASSSQGSSGSYNEQFFGPGTRLTVL.

The chain joins TRBV19 to TRBJ2-7; the D is unclear. Trimming removed 6 bases at V and 3 bases at J, with 12 bases between. The CDR3 runs to 13 residues. Looked up from germline, CDR1 is LNHDA and CDR2 is SQIVND (reference sequence). CDR3 nucleotides: TGTGCCAGTAGCCACCCCGGTATCTACGAGCAGTACTTC. Residues: CASSHPGIYEQYF.

The chain uses TRBV6-6 and TRBJ1-2; D not certain. The CDR3 covers 13 residues. Germline V gives CDR1 MNHNY, CDR2 SVGAGI (reference sequence). V lost 4 bases and J lost 4, with 10 bases in between. The CDR3 DNA is TGTGCCAGCAGTTTTGAGGATACCTATGGCTACACCTTC. Translating gives CASSFEDTYGYTF.

This sequence joins TRBV5-1 and TRBJ2-6; D not resolved. This CDR3 is 14 amino acids long. The germline V gene encodes CDR1 SGHRS and CDR2 YFSETQ. The V gene lost 4 bases and the J gene lost 4 bases, with 9 bases spanning the gap. CDR3 sequence: CASSARNGANVLTF. The CDR3 DNA reads TGCGCCAGCAGCGCTCGGAACGGGGCCAACGTCCTGACTTTC.

The J gene is TRBJ1-1, the V gene TRBV20-1; TRBD1 matches at 9 bases. The germline V gene encodes CDR1 DFQATT and CDR2 SNEGSKA (reference sequence). This CDR3 region has 11 residues. The V segment lost 8 bases and the J segment 7 bases; nucleotides outside the gene matches: 5. As DNA, the CDR3 is TGCAGTCTCGACAGGGGGAGTGAAGCTTTCTTT. Protein: CSLDRGSEAFF.

V gene TRBV15 combines with J gene TRBJ1-1; D is ambiguous. The CDR3 has 13 residues. V lost 7 bases to trimming and J lost 2 bases, with 11 bases between them. The germline CDR1 and CDR2 sequences are LNHNV and YYDKDF (reference sequence). In DNA form, the CDR3 reads TGTGCCACCATGGTAAGACATAACACTGAAGCTTTCTTT. This sequence encodes CATMVRHNTEAFF.